Shown below are 14 T cell receptor beta chains from a single sample sequenced in a study of Ad26.COV2.S vaccination and SARS-CoV-2 variants. Using immunoSEQ multiplex PCR, the repertoire was profiled, and TCRdb retains in-frame clones only, with some absent. The data contain roughly 380,000 clones, around nine tenths of them singletons. As to treatment: about 20 received Ad26.COV2.S at low or high dose, single or two shots; several received placebo; per-sample allocation not given. It was on day 63 after the first vaccine or placebo injection that samples were taken. The sample consisted of peripheral blood, taken in a trial of Ad26.COV2.S vaccine versus placebo. Source of these receptors: a person aged 18-60 years who received the Ad26.COV2.S COVID-19 vaccine or a placebo.

The genes are TRBV7-9 and TRBJ2-3; 10 nucleotides line up with TRBD1. CDR3 length equals 18 residues. Germline CDR1 SEHNR, CDR2 FQNEAQ (reference sequence). Unmatched junction bases numbered 7, after V lost 1 base and J lost 0 bases. CDR3 residues: CASSLVGDRGDSTDTQYF. The CDR3 region has the DNA TGTGCCAGCAGCTTAGTAGGGGACAGGGGCGATAGCACAGATACGCAGTATTTT.

V usage is TRBV19 and J usage is TRBJ2-1; D not certain. The CDR3 runs to 15 residues. V gave up 0 bases and J gave up 7 bases, with 13 bases separating them. The germline gives CDR1 LNHDA, CDR2 SQIVND (reference sequence). The CDR3 bases are TGTGCCAGTAGTATAGATGTCCCAGCTAGGAATGAGCAGTTCTTC. Encoded protein: CASSIDVPARNEQFF.

This chain links TRBV23-1 with TRBJ2-3, with TRBD2 matching over 8 bases. TRBV23-1 carries the ORF label, with uncertain function. The J segment lost 4 bases and the V segment lost 11 bases, leaving 20 bases of the junction unmatched. This CDR3 has 17 residues. CDR3 residues: CAGPPSTGGERADTQYF. DNA for the CDR3: TGCGCCGGCCCACCCTCGACCGGGGGGGAAAGGGCAGATACGCAGTATTTT.

The chain combines TRBV3-1 (or the pseudogene TRBV3-2) with TRBJ1-3, with D unresolved. The CDR3 runs 15 residues. Germline CDR1 reads LGHDT; CDR2 reads YNNKEL (reference sequence). Between the trimmed V and J ends, which lost 10 bases and 0 bases, there was a span of 16 bases. The chain's CDR3 is CATAEYEPSGNTIYF. For the CDR3, the DNA is TGTGCCACCGCTGAATACGAGCCCTCTGGAAACACCATATATTTT.

The rearrangement joins TRBV7-9 to TRBJ1-2; D is possibly TRBD1 (6 bases). Germline CDR1 and CDR2: SEHNR and FQNEAQ (reference sequence). Trimming pared 2 bases from V and 13 bases from J, leaving 14 bases between. This CDR3 is built from 12 residues. CDR3 sequence reads: CASSLSREGGTF. The CDR3 DNA follows: TGTGCCAGCAGCTTATCACGGGAAGGGGGCACCTTC.

This clone has a single count. J is TRBJ1-1 and V is TRBV25-1; maybe TRBD1 (5 bases). The CDR3 loop spans 16 amino acids. Germline V gene data show CDR1 as MGHDK and CDR2 as SYGVNS. Trimming shortened V by 1 base and J by 5 bases, and 17 bases separated the two germline ends. DNA for the CDR3: TGTGCCAGCAGTGAATCCTGGAGGGGCGCGGGGACTGAAGCTTTCTTT. Translation gives CASSESWRGAGTEAFF.

The chain recombines TRBV9 with TRBJ2-5; 10 nucleotides line up with TRBD2. Germline lookup yields CDR1 SGDLS and CDR2 YYNGEE. Trimming took 3 bases from V and 4 from J; bases not matched to a gene: 15. This CDR3 has 18 residues. The CDR3 region is CASSGGLWSASGGETQYF. In DNA, the CDR3 is TGTGCCAGCAGCGGGGGGCTCTGGTCGGCTAGCGGGGGAGAGACCCAGTACTTC.

V and J are TRBV7-3 and TRBJ1-1; D perhaps matches TRBD1 (5 bases). V was shortened by 6 bases and J by 6 bases, with 14 bases between the two germline ends. CDR1 and CDR2 from the germline V gene are SGHTA and FQGTGA. The CDR3 covers 13 residues. The CDR3 DNA reads TGTGCCAGCAGATTAGGGTGGGGCGCTGAAGCTTTCTTT. It yields the protein CASRLGWGAEAFF. Full variable domain (outside the CDR3, taken from reference TRBV7-3 and TRBJ1-1): GAGVSQTPSNKVTEKGKYVELRCDPISGHTALYWYRQSLGQGPEFLIYFQGTGAADDSGLPNDRFFAVRPEGSVSTLKIQRTERGDSAVYLCASRLGWGAEAFFGQGTRLTVV.

The V call is TRBV14, the J call TRBJ2-3; TRBD2 aligns across 9 bases. In germline, CDR1 is SGHDN, CDR2 FVKESK. Losses at the gene ends were 3 bases for V and 4 bases for J; bases not matched to a gene: 2. There are 14 residues in the CDR3. The CDR3: CASSQRTSADTQYF. CDR3 coding DNA: TGTGCCAGCAGCCAGAGGACTAGCGCAGATACGCAGTATTTT.

This chain connects TRBV5-1 to TRBJ1-4, with D unresolved. Trimming left V 0 bases short and J 2 bases short, with 8 bases between. The CDR3 has 15 residues. In germline, CDR1 is SGHRS, CDR2 YFSETQ. The CDR3 region has the DNA TGCGCCAGCAGCTTGGAAGGGTACACTAATGAAAAACTGTTTTTT. It encodes CASSLEGYTNEKLFF.

About this clone: The junction does not match germline at one end; this may be a read error. This chain joins TRBV11-2 and TRBJ1-2; possibly TRBD1 for D (5 bases). This CDR3 spans 14 amino acids. Germline values: CDR1 SGHAT, CDR2 FQNNGV. The CDR3 spells CASSLEGDDYGYTF. The DNA of the CDR3 is TGTGCCAGCAGCTTAGAAGGGGATGACTACGGCTACACCTTC.

For the CDR3, the DNA is TGTGCCAGCAGTTTCCAGGGAAACACCATATATTTT. Translating it yields CASSFQGNTIYF. This chain connects TRBV12-3 or TRBV12-4 to TRBJ1-3, with D unresolved. This CDR3 has 12 amino acids. The germline V and J ends were trimmed by 3 bases and 4 bases, with 4 bases remaining between them.

V and J are TRBV19 and TRBJ1-5; 8 positions match TRBD1. The germline V gene has CDR1 LNHDA and CDR2 SQIVND (reference sequence). The V segment lost 4 bases and the J segment 7 bases; nucleotides outside the gene matches: 6. This CDR3 contains 14 residues. The CDR3 loop is CASSTTGDRQPQHF. For the CDR3, the DNA is TGTGCCAGTAGTACGACAGGGGACAGGCAGCCCCAGCATTTT.

The chain uses TRBV5-1 and TRBJ1-1; D ambiguous. The CDR3 contains 14 residues. Trimming shortened V by 4 bases and J by 4 bases, and 14 bases separated the two germline ends. The germline CDR1 and CDR2 sequences are SGHRS and YFSETQ. The chain's CDR3 is CASSRSKGPTEAFF. CDR3 coding DNA: TGCGCCAGCAGCCGGTCCAAGGGCCCCACTGAAGCTTTCTTT.